These 14 T cell receptor beta chains were all obtained from the same sample, sequenced in a study of OX40 agonist ivuxolimab in advanced cancers. Sequencing used immunoSEQ multiplex PCR; TCRdb keeps in-frame clones, though not all of them. The sample holds some 75,000 clones; around 86% are singletons and the top ten take less than 4%. The material was CD4+ or CD8+ T cells sorted from blood, obtained in a trial of the OX40 agonist ivuxolimab. All receptors come from an adult with an advanced solid tumor such as melanoma, head and neck, liver or kidney cancer.

The chain combines TRBV7-3 with TRBJ1-5; D remains ambiguous. In germline, CDR1 is SGHTA, CDR2 FQGTGA. This CDR3 has 13 residues. V lost 1 base to trimming and J lost 7 bases, with 8 bases between them. Here the CDR3 reads CASSLSVGQPQHF. Written as DNA, the CDR3 is TGTGCCAGCAGCTTAAGCGTGGGCCAGCCCCAGCATTTT.

This clone was found once. J is TRBJ1-2 and V is TRBV30; 9 positions match TRBD1. Germline trimming cut 2 bases from V and 4 bases from J; bases unmatched to any gene: 2. CDR1 and CDR2 from the germline V gene are GTSNPN and SVGIG (reference sequence). The CDR3 sequence is 13 residues long. CDR3 sequence (DNA): TGTGCCTGGAGTAGGGGACAGGGCTATGGCTACACCTTC. Translated, it gives CAWSRGQGYGYTF.

This chain joins TRBV5-4 and TRBJ1-6; D not certain. Trimming took 0 bases from V and 6 from J, leaving 13 bases between them. The CDR3 totals 16 residues. The germline gives CDR1 SGHNT, CDR2 YYREEE (reference sequence). CDR3 sequence reads: CASSLGSGHPNSPLHF. CDR3 DNA sequence: TGTGCCAGCAGCTTGGGGTCAGGCCATCCTAATTCACCCCTCCACTTT.

The chain uses TRBV2 and TRBJ2-7; D might be TRBD1 (7 bases). Between the trimmed V and J ends, which lost 9 bases and 0 bases, there was a span of 12 bases. Germline lookup yields CDR1 SNHLY and CDR2 FYNNEI. CDR3 size: 13 residues. The CDR3 loop reads CARGGQSSYEQYF. CDR3 sequence (DNA): TGTGCCAGGGGGGGACAGAGCTCCTACGAGCAGTACTTC. The full variable domain, completed using reference TRBV2 and TRBJ2-7, is EPEVTQTPSHQVTQMGQEVILRCVPISNHLYFYWYRQILGQKVEFLVSFYNNEISEKSEIFDDQFSVERPDGSNFTLKIRSTKLEDSAMYFCARGGQSSYEQYFGPGTRLTVT.

Points on this clone: At one end, the junction sequence differs from germline, possibly due to a read error. The chain uses TRBV5-4 and TRBJ2-5; 7 bases agree with TRBD2. The CDR3 extends over 14 amino acids. CDR1 SGHNT and CDR2 YYREEE come from the germline V gene (reference sequence). Here the CDR3 reads CASSLATGGETQYF. The CDR3 DNA sequence: TGCGCCAGCAGCTTGGCCACGGGAGGAGAGACCCAGTACTTC.

Here the CDR3 DNA reads TGTGCCAGCTCACCCGGGGCCGGGGAAGAGACCCAGTACTTC. Amino acids: CASSPGAGEETQYF. The V gene is TRBV18, the J gene TRBJ2-5; D assignment may be TRBD1 or TRBD2 (5 bases each). V lost 3 bases and J lost 3, with 11 bases in between. Germline lookup yields CDR1 KGHSH and CDR2 LQKENI. The CDR3 contains 14 residues.

The chain combines TRBV6-5 with TRBJ2-2, with 8 positions matching TRBD2. Trimming removed 7 bases from V and 1 base from J; junction bases left unmatched: 5. This CDR3 has 15 residues. The V gene's germline CDR1 is MNHEY and CDR2 SVGAGI. In nucleotides, the CDR3 is TGTGCCAGCACGGCAGGGACTAGGAACACCGGGGAGCTGTTTTTT. It translates to CASTAGTRNTGELFF.

The J gene is TRBJ1-3, the V gene TRBV18; 10 bases match TRBD1. Germline trimming cut 4 bases from V and 0 bases from J; bases unmatched to any gene: 9. Germline loops: CDR1 KGHSH, CDR2 LQKENI. This CDR3 comprises 18 residues. Here the CDR3 DNA reads TGTGCCAGCTCACTCCGGGACAGGGGATTCGGCTCTGGAAACACCATATATTTT. Translation: CASSLRDRGFGSGNTIYF.

The chain joins TRBV5-6 to TRBJ2-2; 9 nucleotides line up with TRBD2. CDR3 length: 17 residues. Germline CDR1 is SGHDT and CDR2 is YYEEEE. V shed 3 bases, J shed 7 bases, and the junction held 13 bases outside the gene matches. The CDR3 loop reads CASSSAPGGRAGGELFF. In nucleotides, the CDR3 is TGTGCCAGCAGCTCCGCGCCCGGCGGGAGGGCCGGCGGGGAGCTGTTTTTT.

The V call is TRBV6-5, the J call TRBJ2-1, with 9 positions matching TRBD1. From germline, CDR1 is MNHEY and CDR2 SVGAGI. The CDR3 covers 13 residues. V lost 7 bases, J lost 7 bases, and 5 bases stayed unmatched. The CDR3 spells CASKPGQGNEQFF. The CDR3 DNA is TGTGCCAGCAAACCGGGACAGGGAAATGAGCAGTTCTTC.

This clone was recorded only once. The chain joins TRBV11-2 to TRBJ1-1, with 7 bases matching TRBD1. V shed 0 bases, J shed 7 bases, and the junction held 5 bases outside the gene matches. This CDR3 has 14 residues. Germline CDR1 is SGHAT and CDR2 is FQNNGV. The DNA for the CDR3 is TGTGCCAGCAGCTTAGATCAGGGGGTATTTGAAGCTTTCTTT. This translates into CASSLDQGVFEAFF. Variable domain in full (rest from reference TRBV11-2 and TRBJ1-1): EAGVAQSPRYKIIEKRQSVAFWCNPISGHATLYWYQQILGQGPKLLIQFQNNGVVDDSQLPKDRFSAERLKGVDSTLKIQPAKLEDSAVYLCASSLDQGVFEAFFGQGTRLTVV.

This chain connects TRBV11-1 to TRBJ1-2; TRBD1 matches at 7 bases. The CDR3 is made up of 15 amino acids. Per germline, CDR1 SGHAT and CDR2 FQDESV (reference sequence). V lost 3 bases and J lost 4; bases outside the gene matches: 8. The CDR3 DNA reads TGTGCCAGCAGCTTGAGAACAGGGGCGTCCTATGGCTACACCTTC. This encodes CASSLRTGASYGYTF.

V gene TRBV12-5 combines with J gene TRBJ2-7, with D tentatively TRBD1 (6 bases). Trimming removed 2 bases at V and 4 bases at J, with 18 bases between. This CDR3 region has 16 residues. CDR1 and CDR2 from the germline V gene are LGHNT and FRNRAP. CDR3 sequence (DNA): TGTGCTAGTGGTTTGCCACGTATGAGACAGGCATACGAGCAGTACTTC. Translation: CASGLPRMRQAYEQYF.

This clone was recorded once. The chain links TRBV19 to TRBJ1-3; 8 positions agree with TRBD1. The CDR3 has 15 amino acids. Germline V gene sequence: CDR1 LNHDA, CDR2 SQIVND (reference sequence). Unmatched junction bases numbered 7, after V lost 5 bases and J lost 4 bases. DNA for the CDR3: TGTGCCAGTAGTCCGGACAGGGTTGAGGGAAACACCATATATTTT. This translates into CASSPDRVEGNTIYF.